This record covers a single TCR beta chain. Its antigen is unknown. Base qualities were left out, and no much larger clone turns up one base away. The CDR3 measures 14 amino acids from cysteine to phenylalanine. Here the CDR3 DNA is all that survives: 42 bases in frame from base 1. The junction carries 17 bases between V and J, which are trimmed by 8 bases and 6 bases respectively. Based on the germline V gene, the CDR1 and CDR2 sequences are MNHNS and SASEGT. The data derive from a study of T cell repertoires in cytomegalovirus infection (dated by TCRdb to between 2018 and 2021). A note on the overall study: The HLA type of each donor mattered for the analysis, because public TCR beta signatures pointed to carriage of CMV infection along with the matching HLA type. The full study reports these points: The ex vivo response was dominated by HLA-C-restricted CMV-specific TCR beta clonotypes, which also provided the single most frequent clonotype in two of eight donors. Carriers of CMV infection plus the relevant HLA type were discriminated by the cumulative frequency of public TCR beta family members in the study cohort and in an independent 352-donor cohort.

The sample was run on an Illumina HiSeq 1500. TCRdb reprocessed the public reads (quality trimming at Q25 with fastp, clone calling with MiXCR) and kept in-frame beta chains. Rows are unified per CDR3 protein, each entry keeping the most common DNA and genes. The sample table holds approximately 170,000 distinct CDR3 sequences, of which approximately 17% were seen once. About 19% of the sample comes from the top ten. This sequence originates from a human donor in good health (CMV status not recorded). Some clones in this sample may be carry-over from other donors' samples. The sequenced material came from CD8+ T cells from PBMCs. The V gene is TRBV6-1 and the J gene is TRBJ1-5; no D gene is confidently identified. The CDR3 amino acid sequence is: CASVREAASQPQHF. In nucleotides, the sequence is TGTGCCAGCGTGAGGGAGGCCGCTAGTCAGCCCCAGCATTTT.